This TCR beta chain was obtained from a study of T cell repertoires in cytomegalovirus infection (dated by TCRdb to between 2018 and 2021). Regarding the complete study: Donor HLA type was relevant to the analysis, because carriage of CMV infection together with the matching HLA type was indicated by public TCR beta signatures. General conclusions and limits of the study: The ex vivo response was dominated by HLA-C-restricted CMV-specific TCR beta clonotypes, and the single most frequent clonotype in two of eight donors was supplied by these HLA-C-restricted clonotypes. Carriers of CMV infection plus the relevant HLA type were discriminated by the cumulative frequency of public TCR beta family members in the study cohort and in an independent roughly 350-donor cohort.

Instrument on record: Illumina HiSeq 1500. In TCRdb, the public reads were trimmed at Q25 with fastp and aligned with MiXCR, with productive beta chains retained. One record per CDR3 amino acid sequence lists the most common genes and DNA. The sample yields roughly 230,000 distinct CDR3 sequences; roughly an eighth were counted once. 1.5% to 2% of the sample is held by the ten biggest clonotypes. This clonotype was seen repeatedly, ten times or more. Its recognized antigen is unknown. Qualities for individual bases were not recorded, and no much larger clone is one base off. This TCR was sampled from a human donor in good health (CMV status not recorded). Some clones in this sample may be carry-over from other donors' samples. The sample taken for sequencing was PBMCs.

The CDR3 region has the sequence CASSLMLKNTEAFF. The DNA sequence is as follows: TGTGCCAGCAGCCTAATGCTAAAGAACACTGAAGCTTTCTTT. The chain joins TRBV7-2 to TRBJ1-1; there is no confident call for the D gene. The germline V gene specifies SGHTA as CDR1 and FQGNSA as CDR2. At the junction V is shortened by 5 bases and J by 1 base, with 11 bases in between. The CDR3 starts with the cysteine, ends with the phenylalanine, and has 14 residues. Only the CDR3 part of the read is kept: 42 bases, read in frame from the first base.